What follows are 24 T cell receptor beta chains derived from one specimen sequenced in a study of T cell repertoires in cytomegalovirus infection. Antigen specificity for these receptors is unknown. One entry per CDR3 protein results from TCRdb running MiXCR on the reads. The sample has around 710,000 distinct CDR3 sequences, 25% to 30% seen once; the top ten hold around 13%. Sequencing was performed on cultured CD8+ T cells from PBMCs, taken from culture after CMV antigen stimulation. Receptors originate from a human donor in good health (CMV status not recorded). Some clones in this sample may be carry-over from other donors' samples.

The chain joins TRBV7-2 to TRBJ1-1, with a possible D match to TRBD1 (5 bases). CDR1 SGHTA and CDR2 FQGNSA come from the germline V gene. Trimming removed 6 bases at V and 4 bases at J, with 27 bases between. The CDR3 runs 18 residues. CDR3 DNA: TGTGCCAGCAGTAATATCACCTCATTCCGGGGCCACTCCACTGAAGCTTTCTTT. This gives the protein CASSNITSFRGHSTEAFF.

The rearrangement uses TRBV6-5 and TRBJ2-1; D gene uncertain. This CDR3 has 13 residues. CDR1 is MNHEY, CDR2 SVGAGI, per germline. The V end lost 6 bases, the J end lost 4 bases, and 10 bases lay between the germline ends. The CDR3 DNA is TGTGCCAGCAGCCCTCTTTATTACAATGAGCAGTTCTTC. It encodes CASSPLYYNEQFF.

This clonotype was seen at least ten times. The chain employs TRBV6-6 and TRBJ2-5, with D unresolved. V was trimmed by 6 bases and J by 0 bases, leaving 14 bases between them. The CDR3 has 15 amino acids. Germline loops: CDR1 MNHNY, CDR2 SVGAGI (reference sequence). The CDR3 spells CASSYYDTNQETQYF. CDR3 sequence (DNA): TGTGCCAGCAGCTATTACGACACGAACCAAGAGACCCAGTACTTC.

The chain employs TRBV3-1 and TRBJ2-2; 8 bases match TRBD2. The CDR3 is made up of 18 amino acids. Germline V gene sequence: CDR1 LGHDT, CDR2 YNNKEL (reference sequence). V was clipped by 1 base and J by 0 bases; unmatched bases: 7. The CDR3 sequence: CASSQVGTSLANTGELFF. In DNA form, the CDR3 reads TGTGCCAGCAGCCAAGTAGGGACTAGTCTCGCGAACACCGGGGAGCTGTTTTTT.

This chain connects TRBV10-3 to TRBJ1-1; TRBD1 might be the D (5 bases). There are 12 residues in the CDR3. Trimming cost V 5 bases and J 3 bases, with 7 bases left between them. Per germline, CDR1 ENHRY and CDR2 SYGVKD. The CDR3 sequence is CAISPGHTEAFF. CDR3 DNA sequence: TGTGCCATCAGTCCGGGACACACTGAAGCTTTCTTT.

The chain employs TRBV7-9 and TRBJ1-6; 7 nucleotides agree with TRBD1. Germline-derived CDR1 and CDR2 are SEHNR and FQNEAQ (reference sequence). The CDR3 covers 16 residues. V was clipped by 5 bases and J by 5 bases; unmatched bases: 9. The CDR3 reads CASSLGQLGHNSPLHF. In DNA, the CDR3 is TGTGCCAGCAGCCTGGGACAGTTGGGCCATAATTCACCCCTCCACTTT.

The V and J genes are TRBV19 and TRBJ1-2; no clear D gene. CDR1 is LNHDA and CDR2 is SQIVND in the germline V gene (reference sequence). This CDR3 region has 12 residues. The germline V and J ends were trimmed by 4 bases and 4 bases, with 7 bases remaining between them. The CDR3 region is CASSSQSYGYTF. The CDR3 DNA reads TGTGCCAGTAGTAGTCAGTCCTATGGCTACACCTTC.

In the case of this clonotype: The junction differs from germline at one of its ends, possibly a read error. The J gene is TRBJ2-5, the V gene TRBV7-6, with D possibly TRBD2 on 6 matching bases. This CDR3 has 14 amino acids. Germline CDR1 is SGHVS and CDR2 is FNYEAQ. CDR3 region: CASSQGPAGETQYF. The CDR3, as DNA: TGTGCTAGCAGCCAGGGACCGGCGGGGGAGACCCAGTACTTC.

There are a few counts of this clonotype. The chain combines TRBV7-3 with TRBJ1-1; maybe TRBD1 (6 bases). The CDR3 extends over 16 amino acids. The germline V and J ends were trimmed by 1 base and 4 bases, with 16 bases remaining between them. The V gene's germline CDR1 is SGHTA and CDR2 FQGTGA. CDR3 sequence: CASSLRGSGAFTEAFF. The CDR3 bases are TGTGCCAGCAGCTTAAGAGGGTCAGGGGCATTCACTGAAGCTTTCTTT.

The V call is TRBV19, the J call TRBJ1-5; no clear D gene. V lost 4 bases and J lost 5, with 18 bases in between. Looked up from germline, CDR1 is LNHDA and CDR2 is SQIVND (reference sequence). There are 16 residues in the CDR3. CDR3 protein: CASSRFKGSRDQPQHF. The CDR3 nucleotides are TGTGCCAGTAGTAGGTTTAAAGGGTCCCGGGATCAGCCCCAGCATTTT.

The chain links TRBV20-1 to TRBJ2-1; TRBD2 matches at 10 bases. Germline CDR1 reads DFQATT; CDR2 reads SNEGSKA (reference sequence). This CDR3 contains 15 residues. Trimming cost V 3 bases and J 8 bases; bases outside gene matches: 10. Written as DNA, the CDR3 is TGCAGTGCTAGGGCCGGGACTAGCGCCTGGGATGAGCAGTTCTTC. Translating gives CSARAGTSAWDEQFF.

CDR3 coding DNA: TGTGCCAGTAGTCCCCCGGGGAGGAGGGCGAATTCAGACGAGCAGTACTTC. Protein sequence: CASSPPGRRANSDEQYF. V and J are TRBV19 and TRBJ2-7; D might be TRBD2 (6 bases). The CDR3 runs 17 residues. CDR1 is LNHDA and CDR2 is SQIVND in the germline V gene (reference sequence). V was cut by 5 bases and J by 5 bases, with 25 bases left in between. Together with reference TRBV19 and TRBJ2-7, the CDR3 gives the full variable domain: DGGITQSPKYLFRKEGQNVTLSCEQNLNHDAMYWYRQDPGQGLRLIYYSQIVNDFQKGDIAEGYSVSREKKESFPLTVTSAQKNPTAFYLCASSPPGRRANSDEQYFGPGTRLTVT.

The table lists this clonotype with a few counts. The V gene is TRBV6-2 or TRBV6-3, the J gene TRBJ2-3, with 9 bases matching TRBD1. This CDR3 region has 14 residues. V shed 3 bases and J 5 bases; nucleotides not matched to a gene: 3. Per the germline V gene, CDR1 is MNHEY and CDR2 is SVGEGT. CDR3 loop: CASSYMTGGDTQYF. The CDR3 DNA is TGTGCCAGCAGTTATATGACAGGGGGAGATACGCAGTATTTT.

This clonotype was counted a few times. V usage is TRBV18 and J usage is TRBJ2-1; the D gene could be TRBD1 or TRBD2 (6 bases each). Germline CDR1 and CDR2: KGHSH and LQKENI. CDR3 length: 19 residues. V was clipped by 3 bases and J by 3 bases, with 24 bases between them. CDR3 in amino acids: CASSPPLISGANVYNEQFF. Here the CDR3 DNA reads TGTGCCAGCTCACCCCCCTTAATCTCGGGGGCGAACGTCTACAATGAGCAGTTCTTC.

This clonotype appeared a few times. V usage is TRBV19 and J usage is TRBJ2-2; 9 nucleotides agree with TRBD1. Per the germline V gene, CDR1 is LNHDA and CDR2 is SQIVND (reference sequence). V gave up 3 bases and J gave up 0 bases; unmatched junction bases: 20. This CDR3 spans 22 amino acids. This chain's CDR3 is CASSMIWVTGTGPLANTGELFF. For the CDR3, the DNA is TGTGCCAGTAGTATGATTTGGGTGACCGGGACAGGGCCTCTCGCGAACACCGGGGAGCTGTTTTTT.

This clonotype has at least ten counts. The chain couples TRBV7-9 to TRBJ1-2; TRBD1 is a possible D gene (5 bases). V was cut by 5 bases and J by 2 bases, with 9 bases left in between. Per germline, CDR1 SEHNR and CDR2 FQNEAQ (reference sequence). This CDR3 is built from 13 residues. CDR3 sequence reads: CASSRGPNYGYTF. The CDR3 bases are TGTGCCAGCAGCCGGGGACCGAACTATGGCTACACCTTC.

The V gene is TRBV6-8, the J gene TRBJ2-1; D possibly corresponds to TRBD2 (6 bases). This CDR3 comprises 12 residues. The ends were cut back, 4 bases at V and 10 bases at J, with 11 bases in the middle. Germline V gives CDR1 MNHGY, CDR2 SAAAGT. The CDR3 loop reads CASSSEGLEQFF. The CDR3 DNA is TGTGCCAGCAGTTCGGAGGGTCTCGAGCAGTTCTTC.

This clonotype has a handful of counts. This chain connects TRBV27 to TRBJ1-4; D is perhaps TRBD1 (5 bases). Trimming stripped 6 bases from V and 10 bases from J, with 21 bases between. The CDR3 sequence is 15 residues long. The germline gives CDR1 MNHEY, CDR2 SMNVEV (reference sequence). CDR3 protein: CASSLRGGGNRKLFF. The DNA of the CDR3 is TGTGCCAGCAGCTTACGTGGGGGAGGGAATAGAAAACTGTTTTTT.

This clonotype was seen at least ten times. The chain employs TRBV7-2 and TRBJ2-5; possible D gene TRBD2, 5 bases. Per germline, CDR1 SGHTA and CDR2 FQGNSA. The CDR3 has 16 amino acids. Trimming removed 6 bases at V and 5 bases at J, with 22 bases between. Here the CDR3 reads CASSSERRVLRETQYF. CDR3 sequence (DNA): TGTGCCAGCAGTTCCGAGCGGCGAGTATTGAGGGAGACCCAGTACTTC.

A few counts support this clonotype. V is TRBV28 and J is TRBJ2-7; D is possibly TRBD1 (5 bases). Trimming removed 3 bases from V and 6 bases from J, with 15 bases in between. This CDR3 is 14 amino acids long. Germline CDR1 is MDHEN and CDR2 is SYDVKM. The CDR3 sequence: CASSFLSQGSEQYF. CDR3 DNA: TGTGCCAGCAGTTTCCTGAGCCAGGGTTCCGAGCAGTACTTC.

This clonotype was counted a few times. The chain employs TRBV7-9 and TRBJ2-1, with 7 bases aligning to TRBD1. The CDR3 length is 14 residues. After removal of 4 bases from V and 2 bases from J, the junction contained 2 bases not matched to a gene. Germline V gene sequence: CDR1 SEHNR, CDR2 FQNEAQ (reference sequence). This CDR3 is CASSWDSAYNEQFF. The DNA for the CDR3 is TGTGCCAGCAGCTGGGACAGTGCCTACAATGAGCAGTTCTTC.

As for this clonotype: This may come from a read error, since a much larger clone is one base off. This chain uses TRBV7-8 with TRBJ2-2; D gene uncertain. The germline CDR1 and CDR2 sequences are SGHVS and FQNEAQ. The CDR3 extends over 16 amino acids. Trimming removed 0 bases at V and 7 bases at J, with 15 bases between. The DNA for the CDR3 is TGTGCCAGCAGCTTAGCGATTGTCGGGTGGGACGGGGAGCTGTTTTTT. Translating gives CASSLAIVGWDGELFF.

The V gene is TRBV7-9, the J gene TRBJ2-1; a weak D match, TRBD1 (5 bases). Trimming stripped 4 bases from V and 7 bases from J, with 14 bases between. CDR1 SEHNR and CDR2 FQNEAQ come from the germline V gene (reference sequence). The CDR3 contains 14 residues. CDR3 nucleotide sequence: TGTGCCAGCAGCTCCCCCGGGCAGGGAAATGAGCAGTTCTTC. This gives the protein CASSSPGQGNEQFF.

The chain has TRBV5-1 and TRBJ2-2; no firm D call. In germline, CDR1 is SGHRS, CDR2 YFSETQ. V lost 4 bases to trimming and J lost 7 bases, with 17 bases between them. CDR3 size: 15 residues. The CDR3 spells CASSPELMMGGELFF. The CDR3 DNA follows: TGCGCCAGCAGCCCCGAGCTAATGATGGGCGGGGAGCTGTTTTTT.